This is a list of T cell receptor beta chains from one sample in a study of cytomegalovirus exposure and HLA in healthy donors. Some clones are missing from TCRdb's copy, which holds only in-frame ones; the method was immunoSEQ multiplex PCR. The profile shows about 150,000 clones, 80% of them singletons. Sequencing was carried out using PBMCs. The receptor source for this set is a man under 40 in good health and CMV-seropositive. Each CDR3 is given with its conserved first and last residue. The D gene is left open where the match is weak. The size of a clone is reported for some rows only, either as once, few or many, or as a class for expanded clones.

d_call j_call clone_size v_call cdr3_aa cdr3_nt
. TRBJ2-7 . TRBV28 CASSSAGLTPYEQYF TGTGCCAGCAGTTCTGCGGGACTGACCCCCTACGAGCAGTACTTC
TRBD1 TRBJ2-7 . TRBV27 CASKKKGQGAKIRYEQYF TGTGCCAGCAAAAAGAAGGGACAGGGGGCCAAGATCCGCTACGAGCAGTACTTC
TRBD2 TRBJ2-1 . TRBV2 CASRAPGTSYEQFF TGTGCCAGCAGGGCCCCCGGGACTAGTTATGAGCAGTTCTTC
. TRBJ2-7 . TRBV2 CASSGAPGGSYEQYF TGTGCCAGCAGTGGGGCCCCAGGTGGATCCTACGAGCAGTACTTC
TRBD2 TRBJ2-1 . TRBV5-1 CASSLGAGTSGRYEQFF TGCGCCAGCAGCCTGGGAGCCGGGACTAGCGGGAGGTATGAGCAGTTCTTC
TRBD2 TRBJ2-7 . TRBV2 CASTSGRGYEQYF TGTGCCAGCACCAGCGGGAGGGGCTACGAGCAGTACTTC
TRBD2 TRBJ2-1 . TRBV5-1 CASTSTSGSPNEQFF TGCGCCAGCACCTCGACTAGCGGGAGCCCCAATGAGCAGTTCTTC
TRBD2 TRBJ2-3 . TRBV9 CASSVLAGEGDTQYF TGTGCCAGCAGCGTCTTAGCGGGAGAGGGAGATACGCAGTATTTT
. TRBJ2-7 . TRBV6-5 CASSYSSGKFPYEQYF TGTGCCAGCAGTTACTCATCGGGGAAGTTTCCCTACGAGCAGTACTTC
. TRBJ1-4 . TRBV9 CASSLTAASTNEKLFF TGTGCCAGCAGCTTAACAGCGGCCTCAACTAATGAAAAACTGTTTTTT
TRBD1 TRBJ2-1 . TRBV11-3 CASSLEAAGGHNEQFF TGTGCCAGCAGCTTAGAAGCGGCAGGGGGCCACAATGAGCAGTTCTTC
. TRBJ2-7 once TRBV28 CASSLPTYEQYF TGTGCCAGCAGTTTGCCTACCTACGAGCAGTACTTC
. TRBJ1-2 . TRBV5-5 CASSFTTGGGGYTF TGTGCCAGCAGCTTTACTACTGGAGGCGGTGGCTACACCTTC
. TRBJ2-7 . TRBV18 CASSPAPGAEDEQYF TGTGCCAGCTCACCTGCGCCAGGGGCAGAGGACGAGCAGTACTTC
TRBD1 TRBJ1-3 . TRBV4-1 CASSQGAGTGGNTIYF TGCGCCAGCAGCCAAGGGGCCGGGACAGGTGGAAACACCATATATTTT
TRBD2 TRBJ2-1 once TRBV5-4 CASSFSGSSYNEQFF TGTGCCAGCAGCTTTAGCGGGAGCTCCTACAATGAGCAGTTCTTC
. TRBJ2-4 . TRBV11-2 CASSLEFGSQYIQYF TGTGCCAGCAGCTTAGAGTTTGGCAGTCAATACATTCAGTACTTC
TRBD1 TRBJ2-2 . TRBV2 CASSEQQGVPPGELFF TGTGCCAGCAGCGAGCAACAGGGGGTCCCCCCCGGGGAGCTGTTTTTT
. TRBJ1-5 . TRBV4-1 CASSRGVPGMINQPQHF TGCGCCAGCAGCCGCGGAGTCCCAGGGATGATCAATCAGCCCCAGCATTTT
TRBD1 TRBJ2-7 . TRBV7-9 CASRRTGGLDEQYF TGTGCCAGCAGGCGGACAGGGGGCCTTGACGAGCAGTACTTC
TRBD1 TRBJ2-7 few TRBV20-1 CSALTGGQQYF TGCAGTGCGTTGACAGGGGGCCAGCAGTACTTC
. TRBJ2-1 . TRBV6-1 CASSVTGSGWEQFF TGTGCCAGCAGTGTTACGGGATCGGGTTGGGAGCAGTTCTTC
TRBD1 TRBJ2-1 . TRBV2 CASSEGTGSYNEQFF TGTGCCAGCAGTGAGGGGACAGGGTCCTACAATGAGCAGTTCTTC
TRBD1 TRBJ1-6 . TRBV13 CASSSTLDREGSPLHF TGTGCCAGCAGCTCCACATTGGACAGGGAGGGTTCACCCCTCCACTTT
TRBD1 TRBJ2-7 . TRBV18 CASSSTGFAHEQYF TGTGCCAGCTCATCGACAGGGTTCGCCCACGAGCAGTACTTC
. TRBJ2-7 . TRBV27 CASSLYPKAEGEQYF TGTGCCAGCAGTTTATATCCGAAGGCGGAGGGGGAGCAGTACTTC
TRBD1 TRBJ2-2 . TRBV25-1 CASSEGTGAGELFF TGTGCCAGCAGTGAAGGGACAGGGGCCGGGGAGCTGTTTTTT
TRBD1 TRBJ1-1 . TRBV5-6 CASSLGTGGTEAFF TGTGCCAGCAGCTTGGGGACAGGGGGCACTGAAGCTTTCTTT
TRBD1 TRBJ2-1 . TRBV7-9 CASSLGDRVGDEQFF TGTGCCAGCAGCTTAGGCGACAGGGTTGGTGATGAGCAGTTCTTC
TRBD2 TRBJ2-7 . TRBV29-1 CSVETSGAYEQYF TGCAGCGTTGAGACTAGCGGGGCCTACGAGCAGTACTTC
. TRBJ1-2 . TRBV14 CASSQNRNYGYTF TGTGCCAGCAGCCAAAACAGGAACTATGGCTACACCTTC
. TRBJ2-7 . TRBV7-9 CASRNQPEQGYEQYF TGTGCCAGCAGGAACCAGCCCGAGCAGGGCTACGAGCAGTACTTC
TRBD1 TRBJ1-1 . TRBV6-5 CASSKDRGTATEAFF TGTGCCAGCAGTAAAGACAGGGGTACTGCCACTGAAGCTTTCTTT
. TRBJ2-7 . TRBV11-2 CASSSRYEQYF TGTGCCAGCAGCTCGAGGTACGAGCAGTACTTC
TRBD2 TRBJ2-1 . TRBV7-3 CASSLGLAGYNEQFF TGTGCCAGCAGCTTGGGACTAGCGGGTTACAATGAGCAGTTCTTC
. TRBJ1-1 . TRBV7-8 CASSLRRGLGGNTEAFF TGTGCCAGCAGCTTACGACGGGGACTCGGAGGGAACACTGAAGCTTTCTTT
. TRBJ2-2 . TRBV19 CASSIDPTGLNTGELFF TGTGCCAGTAGTATAGACCCTACGGGTCTAAACACCGGGGAGCTGTTTTTT